The 20 T cell receptor beta chains listed next were all sequenced from one sample in a study of beta chain features in type 1 diabetes. What was sequenced were expressed TCRB transcripts, since all of the isolated RNA had been reverse transcribed. Libraries were prepared by immunoSEQ multiplex PCR; TCRdb keeps only in-frame clonotypes and omits some of them. The sample lists under 450,000 clones; 11% to 15% were seen once. The sequencing input was naive CD4+ T cells from blood. These receptors all stem from a man aged 30 to 39 in good health.

In its sample, this clone was seen a few times. Other DNA sequences of this sample code for an identical CDR3. V is TRBV18 and J is TRBJ2-3; no clear D. The V end lost 3 bases, the J end lost 6 bases, and 10 bases lay between the germline ends. In germline, CDR1 is KGHSH, CDR2 LQKENI. There are 13 residues in the CDR3. The CDR3 nucleotides are TGTGCCAGCTCACCGGACCCCGCCGATACGCAGTATTTT. It codes for CASSPDPADTQYF.

Remarks on this clone: The same CDR3 can be traced to other DNA sequences in this sample. The V call is TRBV30, the J call TRBJ1-4; D gene ambiguous. The CDR3 totals 11 residues. V lost 2 bases, J lost 8 bases, and 6 bases lay in between. Germline V gene sequence: CDR1 GTSNPN, CDR2 SVGIG (reference sequence). The CDR3 spells CAWSQREKLFF. The CDR3 nucleotides are TGTGCCTGGAGTCAAAGGGAAAAACTGTTTTTT.

The chain uses TRBV21-1 and TRBJ2-2; TRBD1, the table's D call, was not compared with the DNA. TRBV21-1 is classified as a pseudogene. CDR3 size: 16 residues. This chain's CDR3 is CASSKASDTLGGELFF. CDR3 coding DNA: TGTGCCAGCAGCAAAGCATCCGACACACTTGGCGGGGAGCTGTTTTTT.

This clone appeared a few times. The genes are TRBV9 and TRBJ2-5; the D is unclear. Germline CDR1 reads SGDLS; CDR2 reads YYNGEE. The V and J ends lost 0 bases and 4 bases respectively, with 7 bases between them. The CDR3 has 13 amino acids. In DNA form, the CDR3 reads TGTGCCAGCAGCGTAGGGAGCAGAGAGACCCAGTACTTC. It encodes CASSVGSRETQYF.

V and J are TRBV5-6 and TRBJ2-5; D is unclear. With 4 bases removed from V and 1 base from J, the gap between germline ends came to 11 bases. Germline V gene sequence: CDR1 SGHDT, CDR2 YYEEEE. The CDR3 is 14 amino acids. The CDR3 bases are TGTGCCAGCAGCGGTGAAGGAGTCCAAGAGACCCAGTACTTC. Translated, it gives CASSGEGVQETQYF.

V usage is TRBV5-1 and J usage is TRBJ2-1; 7 bases align to TRBD1. This CDR3 region has 15 residues. CDR1 is SGHRS, CDR2 YFSETQ, per germline. With 5 bases clipped from V and 6 bases from J, the junction kept 11 bases outside the gene matches. The chain's CDR3 is CASRLRGRDPNEQFF. CDR3 DNA: TGCGCCAGCAGATTGAGGGGGCGAGATCCCAATGAGCAGTTCTTC.

The V and J genes are TRBV5-6 and TRBJ2-5; 9 nucleotides match TRBD2. The CDR3 totals 15 residues. CDR1 and CDR2 from the germline V gene are SGHDT and YYEEEE. Germline trimming cut 6 bases from V and 4 bases from J; bases unmatched to any gene: 10. CDR3 residues: CASILFAGGRETQYF. The CDR3, as DNA: TGTGCCAGCATTTTGTTTGCGGGGGGGCGAGAGACCCAGTACTTC.

The chain has TRBV7-9 and TRBJ2-5; TRBD1 is a possible D gene (6 bases). The V end was cut by 5 bases, the J end by 4 bases, with 11 bases between. CDR1 and CDR2 from the germline V gene are SEHNR and FQNEAQ (reference sequence). The CDR3 has 13 amino acids. In DNA form, the CDR3 reads TGTGCCAGCAGCAGAAGGGACACAGAGACCCAGTACTTC. Its translation: CASSRRDTETQYF.

The chain carries TRBV19 and TRBJ2-5, with D unclear. The CDR3 extends over 12 amino acids. Germline-derived CDR1 and CDR2 are LNHDA and SQIVND (reference sequence). V was trimmed by 7 bases and J by 2 bases, leaving 8 bases between them. Here the CDR3 reads CASKDWQETQYF. The CDR3 DNA sequence: TGTGCCAGTAAAGACTGGCAAGAGACCCAGTACTTC. The variable domain in full, with the rest retrieved from reference TRBV19 and TRBJ2-5, is DGGITQSPKYLFRKEGQNVTLSCEQNLNHDAMYWYRQDPGQGLRLIYYSQIVNDFQKGDIAEGYSVSREKKESFPLTVTSAQKNPTAFYLCASKDWQETQYFGPGTRLLVL.

This chain links TRBV18 with TRBJ2-4; D may be TRBD2 (5 bases). This CDR3 is 15 amino acids long. Trimming pared 4 bases from V and 0 bases from J, leaving 10 bases between. The germline gives CDR1 KGHSH, CDR2 LQKENI. The CDR3 DNA reads as TGTGCCAGCTCACGAGTGGCGGGAGCCAAAAACATTCAGTACTTC. Translation gives CASSRVAGAKNIQYF.

The chain joins TRBV27 to TRBJ2-1, with TRBD2 identical over 13 bases. Germline V CDR1 and CDR2: MNHEY, SMNVEV (reference sequence). The V and J ends lost 4 bases and 8 bases, in that order; junction bases with no gene match: 2. This CDR3 has 14 residues. The CDR3 loop is CASSWTSGSHEQFF. CDR3 DNA sequence: TGTGCCAGCAGTTGGACTAGCGGGAGCCATGAGCAGTTCTTC.

This clone was detected only a few times. Here the CDR3 DNA reads TGTGCCAGCAGCGTAGAGCGGCTAGCGGGAGAAGAGACCCAGTACTTC. Translating gives CASSVERLAGEETQYF. The V gene is TRBV9, the J gene TRBJ2-5; 10 nucleotides agree with TRBD2. The J segment lost 3 bases and the V segment lost 0 bases, leaving 5 bases of the junction unmatched. Germline V CDR1 and CDR2: SGDLS, YYNGEE. The CDR3 sequence is 16 residues long.

Only a few counts were recorded for this clone. The J gene is TRBJ1-6, the V gene TRBV7-2; D is possibly TRBD1 (5 bases). The CDR3 contains 14 residues. V lost 6 bases and J lost 4, with 10 bases in between. The germline V gene has CDR1 SGHTA and CDR2 FQGNSA. Here the CDR3 reads CASREGPYNSPLHF. As DNA, the CDR3 is TGTGCCAGCAGGGAGGGGCCATATAATTCACCCCTCCACTTT.

This chain links TRBV25-1 with TRBJ2-5, with 7 bases matching TRBD2. V trimming: 3 bases; J trimming: 5 bases; junction bases outside the gene matches: 15. CDR3 length: 17 residues. Germline V gives CDR1 MGHDK, CDR2 SYGVNS. The CDR3 DNA reads as TGTGCCAGCAGTGAGGGAGGTTCTGGAGGGGAGGGGGAGACCCAGTACTTC. This gives the protein CASSEGGSGGEGETQYF.

A remark on this clone: The germline gene is not matched at one end of the junction; a read error may be the cause. The V gene is TRBV10-3, the J gene TRBJ1-1; D is perhaps TRBD1 (5 bases). CDR1 ENHRY and CDR2 SYGVKD come from the germline V gene. The CDR3 is made up of 15 amino acids. CDR3 nucleotide sequence: TGTGCCATCAGTGAGCGGGCAGGGTCGAACACTGAAGCCTTCTTT. Amino acid sequence: CAISERAGSNTEAFF.

The CDR3 region has the DNA TGCAGCGTTTCGGGGGCCGCCTACGAAAAACTGTTTTTT. Protein sequence: CSVSGAAYEKLFF. The chain recombines TRBV29-1 with TRBJ1-4, with D maybe TRBD1 (6 bases). The CDR3 contains 13 residues. Germline lookup yields CDR1 SQVTM and CDR2 ANQGSEA. The V and J ends lost 5 bases and 8 bases respectively, with 15 bases between them.

This clone has only a few counts. This rearrangement joins TRBV29-1 to TRBJ2-1; D gene unclear. Per the germline V gene, CDR1 is SQVTM and CDR2 is ANQGSEA. V was clipped by 3 bases and J by 4 bases, with 4 bases between them. This CDR3 spans 11 amino acids. The CDR3 bases are TGCAGCGTTGATTATTACAATGAGCAGTTCTTC. Translating it yields CSVDYYNEQFF.

V is TRBV9 and J is TRBJ1-1; possible D gene TRBD1, 6 bases. The germline CDR1 and CDR2 sequences are SGDLS and YYNGEE. V gave up 3 bases and J gave up 2 bases, with 14 bases separating them. This CDR3 has 15 residues. In nucleotides, the CDR3 is TGTGCCAGCAGCGACCGGGGCAGGGGAAACACTGAAGCTTTCTTT. Protein product: CASSDRGRGNTEAFF.

This rearrangement joins TRBV6-4 to TRBJ2-4; 11 bases match TRBD2. V gave up 3 bases and J gave up 0 bases; unmatched junction bases: 1. This CDR3 comprises 16 residues. Germline V gene lookup returns CDR1 MRHNA and CDR2 SNTAGT. The CDR3 sequence: CASSELAGVAKNIQYF. CDR3 DNA: TGTGCCAGCAGTGAACTAGCGGGAGTAGCCAAAAACATTCAGTACTTC.

The rearrangement links TRBV4-1 to TRBJ1-1, with D hard to call. The ends were cut back, 0 bases at V and 3 bases at J, with 11 bases in the middle. This CDR3 contains 15 residues. Germline V gene sequence: CDR1 MGHRA, CDR2 YSYEKL. CDR3 region: CASSQDIAGYTEAFF. DNA for the CDR3: TGCGCCAGCAGCCAAGATATCGCGGGTTACACTGAAGCTTTCTTT.